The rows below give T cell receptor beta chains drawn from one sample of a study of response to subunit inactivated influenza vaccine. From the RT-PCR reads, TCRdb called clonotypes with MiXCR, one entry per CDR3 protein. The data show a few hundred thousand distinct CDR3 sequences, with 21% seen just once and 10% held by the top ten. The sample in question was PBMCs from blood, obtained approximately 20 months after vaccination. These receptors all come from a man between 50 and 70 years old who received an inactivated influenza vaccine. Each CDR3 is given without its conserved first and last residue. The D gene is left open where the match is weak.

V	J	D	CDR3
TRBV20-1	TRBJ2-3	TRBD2	SARGVAGGRTDTQY
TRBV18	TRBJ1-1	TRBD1	ASSPQGPEAF
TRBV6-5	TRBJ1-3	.	ASSYDGSGNTIY
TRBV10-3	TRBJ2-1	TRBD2	AITTGTSGHNEQF
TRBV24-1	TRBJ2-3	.	ATREERTDTQY
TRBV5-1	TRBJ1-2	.	ASSLDRAMGHGGYT
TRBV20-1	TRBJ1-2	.	SVTLPYGYT
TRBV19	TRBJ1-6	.	ASSIDGIRGSPLH
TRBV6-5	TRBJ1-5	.	ASSYRENSNQPQH
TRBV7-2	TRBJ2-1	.	ASNLPEMNEQF
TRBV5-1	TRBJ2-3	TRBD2	ASSRSGGASTDTQY
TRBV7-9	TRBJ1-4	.	ASKPETITEKLF
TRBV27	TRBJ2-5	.	ASSFSGRLEETQY
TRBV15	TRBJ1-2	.	ATSRQGNYGYT
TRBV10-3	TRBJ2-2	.	AISADGTGELF
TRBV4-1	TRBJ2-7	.	ASSQDARDGSSYEQY
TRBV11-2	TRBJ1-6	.	ASSLEGRPSSYNSPLH
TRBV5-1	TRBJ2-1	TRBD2	ASSPRLAGLGEQF
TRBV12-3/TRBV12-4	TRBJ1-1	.	ASSLAGAGSTEAF
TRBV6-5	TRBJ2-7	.	ASSSPLSYEQY
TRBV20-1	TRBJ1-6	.	GVLVTNSPLH
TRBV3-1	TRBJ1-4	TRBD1	ASGGQNEKLF
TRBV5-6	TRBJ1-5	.	ASSLDSSNQPQH
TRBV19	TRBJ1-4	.	ASSPGPWDEKLF
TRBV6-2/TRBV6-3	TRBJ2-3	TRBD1	ASSPGTGRITDTQY
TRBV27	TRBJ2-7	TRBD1	ASSTMGQVTYEQY
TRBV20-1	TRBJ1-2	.	SARDPGWGLVYGYT
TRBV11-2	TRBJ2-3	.	ASSLDSGTDTQY
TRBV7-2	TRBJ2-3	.	ASSPASLGDTQY
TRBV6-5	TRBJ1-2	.	ASSYLQNRANYGYT
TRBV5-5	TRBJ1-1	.	ASSLWQTNSAF
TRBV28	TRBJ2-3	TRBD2	ASSTPLAGVSTDTQY
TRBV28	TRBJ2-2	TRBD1	ASSSRDRNTGELF
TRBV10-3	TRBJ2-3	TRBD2	AISDKLLAGSTDTQY
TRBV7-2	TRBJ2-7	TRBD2	ASSTGLAGPSAEQY
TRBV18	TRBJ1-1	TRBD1	ASADRGRTEAF
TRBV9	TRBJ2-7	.	ASSVGNVARYEQY
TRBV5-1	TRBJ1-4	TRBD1	ASSLGRDRTTNEKLF
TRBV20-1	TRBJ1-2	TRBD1	SAGPPGTGGGYT
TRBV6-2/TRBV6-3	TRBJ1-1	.	ASSYSSTRNTEAF
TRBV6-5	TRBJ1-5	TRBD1	ASSYRGPQPQH
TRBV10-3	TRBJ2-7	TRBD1	AISTGQGAFYEQY
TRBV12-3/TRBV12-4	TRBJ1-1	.	ASSFGMMNTEAF
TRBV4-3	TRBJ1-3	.	ASSPVGYSGNTIY
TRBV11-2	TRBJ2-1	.	ASSSFNEQF
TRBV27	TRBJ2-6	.	ASSRIGFSGANVLT
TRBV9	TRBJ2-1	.	ASAGGSHNEQF